This T cell receptor (beta chain) was retrieved from a study of vaccination effects on CD4 cells after COVID-19 (dated by TCRdb to about 2022). Notes on the research overall: Two doses of either the BNT162b2 or the mRNA-1273 mRNA SARS-CoV-2 vaccine were administered to participants. The study compared SARS-CoV-2 spike-specific CD4+ TCR repertoires before and after mRNA vaccination in COVID-19 convalescent patients and infection-naive vaccine recipients. The full study included roughly 10 COVID-19 convalescent patients and a few SARS-CoV-2-naive healthy vaccine recipients. The Oncomine TCR Beta short-read assay on an Illumina iSeq 100 was used to sequence cultures from other donors in the study. Results the study describes overall, beyond this receptor: In healthy vaccine recipients, vaccine-induced clones were almost all SARS-CoV-2 mono-reactive, with only 1 of 255 cross-reactive with common cold coronaviruses. Limitations of the study were the small number of convalescent patients and the absence of early post-infection timepoints. Marked clonal contraction was observed in both infection-induced and vaccine-induced clones at late post-vaccination timepoints, consistent with waning T cell responses.

In the ViraFEST assay, PBMC were stimulated with viral peptide pools, and TCR sequencing was then used to find antigen-specific CD4+ T cell clonotypes based on their expansion. After roughly 11 days of culture, CD4+ T cells were isolated with the EasySep CD4+ T cell isolation kit. Negative nucleocapsid antibody results before and after vaccination confirmed that the healthy vaccine recipients had no prior SARS-CoV-2 infection. About 2.1 million PBMC per well were cultured in IMDM with about 4.6% human AB serum, 10 IU/ml IL-2 and gentamicin, plus 10 ug/ml peptides. Half of the culture medium was replaced with fresh IL-2-containing medium on days 3 and 7. Unless noted otherwise, every peptide stimulation condition was grown in triplicate wells. Using Ficoll-Paque Plus gradient centrifugation, PBMC were separated from whole blood and then either used fresh or cryopreserved at -140C. The overlapping peptide pools covered the spike proteins of SARS-CoV-2 as well as those of the common cold coronaviruses HCoV-NL63, HCoV-OC43 and HCoV-229E. Genomic DNA was extracted from cultured CD4+ T cells with the QIAamp micro DNA kit.

Library method: the immunoSEQ multiplex PCR assay. DNA from the CD4+ T cells that had been cultured and isolated underwent TCR beta CDR3 sequencing. The paper's processing steps were these. The analysis removed non-productive TCR sequences, trimmed reads to the CDR3 region, and retained only CDR3s that were 7 or more amino acids long. The MANAFEST web app was used to pick out antigen-specific clonotypes by comparing their expansion in peptide wells with that in reference cultures. Positive clones required FDR<0.05 expansion versus reference and all other wells, odds ratio above 5, and frequency above 0.1% in two replicate wells. A clonotype was defined as cross-reactive if the clonotype was significantly expanded both in SARS-CoV-2 spike wells and in at least one common cold coronavirus spike condition. CDR3 similarity was assessed by Levenshtein distance using the stringdist R package, and unrooted trees were constructed with ape in R 3.6.1. The table was pulled from immuneACCESS by TCRdb, which kept in-frame rearrangements only. Such tables lose some clones; where checked, under half of the loss comes from unresolved V genes, and the rest has no known cause. The DNA was the basis for D and trimming; V, J and clone size are from that table. This sample has about 28,000 clones in its table, and about 81% of those were observed once. The ten largest clones capture around 32% of the sample.

To note about this clone: What this receptor recognizes is not known. No quality values exist for individual bases; no much larger clone is one base distant.

Source: CD4+ T cells from PBMCs cultured with SARS-CoV-2 spike peptides, taken before COVID-19 vaccination. The cell subset or site label, as the study defines it: SARS-CoV-2 spike overlapping peptide pool stimulation. This receptor was identified in a human donor who received a COVID-19 vaccine.

This receptor has the CDR3 CASSLSQQTGSYRYGYTF. The nucleotide sequence reads TGTGCCAGCAGTTTATCCCAACAGACAGGCAGCTATCGCTATGGCTACACCTTC. The rearrangement joined TRBV28 to TRBJ1-2; the D gene is possibly TRBD1, with 6 bases matching. CDR1 is given as MDHEN and CDR2 as SYDVKM, both from the germline V gene. The CDR3 has 18 amino acids, counting the end cysteine and phenylalanine. Kept here is only the CDR3 DNA, which spans 54 bases and is read in frame from base 1. Trimming costs V 1 base and J 4 bases, and their ends lie 22 bases apart.